This T cell receptor beta chain was captured in a study of cytomegalovirus exposure and HLA in healthy donors (TCRdb year 2017). General notes on the study: An earlier analysis of a few hundred of the donors reported over 250 Gb of sequence data and around 110 million unique TCR beta sequences obtained from about 180 million T cells. Besides the first cohort of some 670 subjects, a separate validation cohort made up of 120 different subjects was used. Class I and class II HLA loci were covered by the typing at four-digit resolution. A handful of DR-DQ haplotypes were handled as single units for association and clustering because linkage in the cohort was strong. The study aimed to test whether cataloging public T cell receptors could reveal signatures of past pathogen exposure. The study combined high-throughput TCR immunosequencing, statistical association of individual TCRs with disease status, and machine learning to predict cytomegalovirus infection status. Rather than using new phenotypic data, the later analysis identified candidate immune exposures from TCR beta sequences and from how often those sequences occurred across donors. A later genetic analysis used genome-wide SNP genotypes for about 65% of the roughly 700 donors, treating that subset as a discovery cohort. The study used immunosequencing to profile the T cell repertoires of more than 650 subjects and linked those repertoires to cytomegalovirus serostatus. On average, about 240,000 unique TCR beta nucleotide sequences were sequenced per donor among 398 genotyped donors of the cohort, with roughly a sixth of those sequences being non-productive. Donor age, sex, ethnicity and CMV serostatus were compiled together with the repertoire data. In an earlier analysis of 500 to 650 of the donors, high-throughput TCR beta sequencing was used to judge whether each TCR beta V gene segment behaved as functional or pseudogenic. To study patterns of TCR occurrence, a later analysis re-analyzed previously published TCR beta repertoires from just over 650 donors and added high-resolution HLA genotyping. Every repertoire in the discovery cohort had been generated on one and the same sequencing platform. Typing coverage varied by locus: about 620-630 donors for A, B, C, DRB1 and DQB1; approximately 500 for DQA1; about 590 for DPA1; 450 to 480 for DPB1. Around 300 gigabases of sequencing data and around 87 million unique TCR sequences were included in an early release covering under 650 HLA-typed donors. Of the roughly 390 genotyped donors, roughly 80% fell in the genetic ancestry cluster associated with self-reported Caucasian donors. Results the study describes overall, beyond this receptor: A later analysis found that TCR association rates varied across HLA loci, with DRB1 alleles showing the most associated TCRs and HLA-C alleles the fewest. V-gene and J-gene trimming of TCR beta chains was associated with a missense DCLRE1C variant in a later genetic analysis, and the association was replicated in an independent cohort. Sequencing depth was assumed to be roughly uniform across donors in the presence/absence analyses, though that assumption may not hold. In a later analysis, HLA-associated TCR beta chains showed more clonal expansion and lower generation probabilities than non-associated chains that were equally common. A further reported finding was that TCR beta sequences accurately predicted the HLA-A and HLA-B alleles for most subjects in the first cohort. According to the authors, the approach could potentially be generalized to other disease states and immunological phenotypes. A few of the identified cytomegalovirus-associated TCR beta chains were confirmed in vitro to be specific for cytomegalovirus antigens. A group of highly shared sequence variants was considered likely to be a technical artifact of the sequencing pipeline. According to a later analysis, most CMV-associated TCR beta chains appeared to be HLA-restricted, and the HLA associations seemed to be driven largely by CMV exposure. Broadly in line with IMGT annotations, most TCR beta V segments showed up in productive rearrangements about 90% or about 30% of the time in an earlier analysis of several hundred of the donors. Linkage disequilibrium might explain the correlated functional status among segregating V segments, but an unknown experimental factor could not be excluded. Because counts were too low, about 17 rarely observed V segments, including chromosome 9 orphons, were excluded from the earlier analysis of 587 of the donors. In this cohort, only TCR beta chains were sequenced, and detectable features were limited by the absence of alpha or paired-chain data. A later analysis associated 16,951 TCR beta sequences with specific HLA alleles at a false discovery rate of 0.05. Because some donors lacked HLA typing at each locus, the association tests relied only on the typed subset. Most TCR sequences were seen in very few donors, while some public TCRs were found in many individuals. The study gave a list of under 200 TCR beta chains associated with cytomegalovirus. The classifier was reported to diagnose cytomegalovirus status with high specificity and sensitivity in both the original and validation cohorts. The only immune exposure information available for the cohort was CMV serostatus. According to a later analysis, parvovirus B19, influenza, CMV and Epstein-Barr virus appeared linked to several top co-occurrence clusters. In a later genetic analysis, fewer N-insertions in productive TCRs were reported among donors in an Asian-associated ancestry cluster than the roughly 700-donor mean. Assigning TCR associations to individual alleles was difficult when HLA alleles, especially DR and DQ, strongly co-occurred. Some IMGT-functional V segments, including TRBV6-2 and TRBV6-3, could not be distinguished by the 87-base-pair reads and were therefore excluded.

The cohort was made up of about 670 healthy bone marrow donors. At the time of sampling, every cohort member was nominally healthy, though immune exposures that went unrecorded were likely present. The donor was CMV seropositive and belonged to the group of 250 to 300 seropositive cohort members. Every donor gave a peripheral blood sample, and the peripheral blood mononuclear cells from that sample were used for TCR beta sequencing. Genomic DNA was extracted from the blood cell samples with the Qiagen DNeasy Blood Extraction Kit. Cut back by 3 bases and 6 bases, the V and J ends lie 15 bases apart. From its cysteine to its phenylalanine, the CDR3 spans 15 amino acids. Of the read, only the CDR3 DNA is kept; its 45 bases are in frame from base 1. CDR1 is given as LGHNA and CDR2 as YNFKEQ, both from the germline V gene. Details on this clone: The antigen this receptor binds is unknown. Base qualities are not provided; no much larger clone lies one nucleotide away.

To prepare the library, the immunoSEQ multiplex PCR assay was applied. For the multiplex PCR, a mixture combining 60 forward primers for TCR Vbeta segments and 13 reverse primers for TCR Jbeta segments was used. A multiplex PCR assay on genomic DNA amplified the CDR3 region of rearranged TCR beta genes. Amplified TCR beta libraries were sequenced as 87-base-pair reads on the Illumina HiSeq System. In the original analysis: Across the roughly 640 repertoires, a later analysis counted 78 million or so unique TCR beta chains, 9.5 million to 12 million of which were shared by at least two donors. Raw reads were error-corrected and collapsed into unique sequences with a nearest-neighbor algorithm that merged closely related sequences to remove PCR and sequencing errors. V, D and J gene segments were assigned by aligning CDR3 sequences to IMGT reference sequences. For a sequence to be retained, a match of at least six nucleotides was required to both a V gene segment and a J gene segment. A rearrangement counted as productive if the CDR3 had no stop codons and remained in frame with V and J, and every other rearrangement counted as non-productive. Following IMGT convention, CDR3 was defined as the stretch from the second conserved V-encoded cysteine up to the conserved J-encoded phenylalanine. Sequences without an unambiguous match to a single V gene segment were excluded from the earlier analysis of over 500 of the donors. An earlier analysis of just under 600 of the donors called V segments functional above 56.7% productive rearrangements and segregating when the between-donor standard deviation exceeded 5%. A statistical classification framework was developed to diagnose cytomegalovirus status using the catalog of TCR beta chain sequences. In a later analysis, V and J genes were assigned by comparing TCR nucleotide sequences against IMGT/GENE-DB human TR gene sequences. Using the TCRdist pipeline, a later analysis assigned CDR3 sequences along with most-parsimonious VDJ recombination scenarios. In a later analysis, each TCR beta chain was defined by its CDR3 amino acid sequence together with its V-gene family, and reads lacking a unique V-gene family were excluded. To address suspected cross-contamination and a sequencing artifact, a later analysis removed some 620 highly shared, low-generation-probability nucleotide sequences. In a later analysis, a clonal expansion index for each public chain was calculated from normalized within-repertoire ranks of inferred template counts. A later analysis computed generation probabilities with a VDJ recombination model fitted to out-of-frame rearrangements, and checked the results against IGoR. In a later analysis, hypergeometric tests were used to score TCR-TCR, TCR-HLA and TCR-CMV co-occurrence, with a repertoire-size bias correction applied to TCR pairs. To estimate false discovery rates, a later analysis permuted the HLA or CMV assignments 20 times. In a later analysis, co-occurring TCRs were grouped with DBSCAN, and TCRdist sequence similarity was added when clustering was performed within HLA-allele-positive subsets. For co-occurrence clustering, repertoires with fewer than 30,000 or more than 120,000 public chains were excluded, along with four to six repertoires with anomalous nucleotide sharing. TCRdb took this table from immuneACCESS and kept in-frame rearrangements with V and J called. Such tables lack part of the clones; where checked against another copy, unresolved V genes explain under half of the gap, and the rest is unexplained. V, J and clone size reflect that table, while D and trimming were determined from the DNA. This sample has 75,000 to 80,000 clones in its table, and about 81% of those were observed once. Less than 9.5% of the sample is held by the ten biggest clonotypes.

Sequences were obtained from PBMCs. The receptor chain draws on TRBV4-2 and TRBJ1-5, with the D gene uncertain. This TCR was recovered from a woman between 35 and 50 years old in good health and CMV-seropositive. The nucleotides read TGTGCCAGCAGCCAGGATATGAGGGTTGGTCAGCCCCAGCATTTT. The resulting protein is CASSQDMRVGQPQHF.